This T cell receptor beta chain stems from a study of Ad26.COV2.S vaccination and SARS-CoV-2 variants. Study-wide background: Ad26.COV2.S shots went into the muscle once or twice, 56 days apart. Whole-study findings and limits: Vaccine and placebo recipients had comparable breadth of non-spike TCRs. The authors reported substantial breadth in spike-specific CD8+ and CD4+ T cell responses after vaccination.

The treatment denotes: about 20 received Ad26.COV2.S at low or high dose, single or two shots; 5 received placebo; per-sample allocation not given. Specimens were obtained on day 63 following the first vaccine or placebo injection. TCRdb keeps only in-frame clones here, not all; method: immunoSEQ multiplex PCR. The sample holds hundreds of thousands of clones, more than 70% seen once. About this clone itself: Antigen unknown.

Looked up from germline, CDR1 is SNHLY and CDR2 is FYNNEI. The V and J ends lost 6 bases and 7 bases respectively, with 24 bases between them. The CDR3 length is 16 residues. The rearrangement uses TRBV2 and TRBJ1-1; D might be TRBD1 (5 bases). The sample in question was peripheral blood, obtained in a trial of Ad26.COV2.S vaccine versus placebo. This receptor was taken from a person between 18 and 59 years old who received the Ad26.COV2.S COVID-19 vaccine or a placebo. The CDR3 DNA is TGTGCCAGCAGATCCAGATTGGCCGGGACGCCTTTTGAAGCTTTCTTT. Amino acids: CASRSRLAGTPFEAFF.